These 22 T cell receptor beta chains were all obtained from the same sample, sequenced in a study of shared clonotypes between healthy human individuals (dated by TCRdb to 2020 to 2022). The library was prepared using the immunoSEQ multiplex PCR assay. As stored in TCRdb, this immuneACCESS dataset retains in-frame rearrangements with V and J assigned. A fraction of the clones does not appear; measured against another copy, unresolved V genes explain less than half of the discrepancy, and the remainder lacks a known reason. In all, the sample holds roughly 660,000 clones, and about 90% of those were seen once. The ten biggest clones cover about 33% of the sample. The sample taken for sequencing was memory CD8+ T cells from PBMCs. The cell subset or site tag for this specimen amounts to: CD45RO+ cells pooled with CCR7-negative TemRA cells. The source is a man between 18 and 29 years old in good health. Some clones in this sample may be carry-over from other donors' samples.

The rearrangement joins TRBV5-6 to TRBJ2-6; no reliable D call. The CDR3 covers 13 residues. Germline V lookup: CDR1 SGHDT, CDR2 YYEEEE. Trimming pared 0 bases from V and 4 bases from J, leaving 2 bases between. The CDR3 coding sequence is TGTGCCAGCAGCTTGGAGGGGGCCAACGTCCTGACTTTC. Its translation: CASSLEGANVLTF. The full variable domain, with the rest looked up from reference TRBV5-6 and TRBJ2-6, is DAGVTQSPTHLIKTRGQQVTLRCSPKSGHDTVSWYQQALGQGPQFIFQYYEEEERQRGNFPDRFSGHQFPNYSSELNVNALLLGDSALYLCASSLEGANVLTFGAGSRLTVL.

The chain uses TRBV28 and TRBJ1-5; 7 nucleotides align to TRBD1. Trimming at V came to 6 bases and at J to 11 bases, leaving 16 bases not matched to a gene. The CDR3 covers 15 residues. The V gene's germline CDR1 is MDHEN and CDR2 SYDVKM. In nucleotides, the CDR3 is TGTGCCAGCAGAATAGGCGACAGGGAAATATCAGCCCAGCATTTT. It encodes CASRIGDREISAQHF.

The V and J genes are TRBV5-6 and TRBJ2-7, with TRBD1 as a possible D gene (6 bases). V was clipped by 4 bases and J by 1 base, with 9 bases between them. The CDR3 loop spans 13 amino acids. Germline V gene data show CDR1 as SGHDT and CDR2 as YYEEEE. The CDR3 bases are TGTGCCAGCAGCGGCGACAGGTCCTACGAGCAGTACTTC. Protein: CASSGDRSYEQYF.

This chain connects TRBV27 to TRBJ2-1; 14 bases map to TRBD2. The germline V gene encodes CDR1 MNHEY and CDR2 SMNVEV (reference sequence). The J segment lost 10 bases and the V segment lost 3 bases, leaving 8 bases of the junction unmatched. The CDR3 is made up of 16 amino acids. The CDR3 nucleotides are TGTGCCAGCAGTTTTATTGGGACTAGCGGGGGTATGGAGCAGTTCTTC. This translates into CASSFIGTSGGMEQFF.

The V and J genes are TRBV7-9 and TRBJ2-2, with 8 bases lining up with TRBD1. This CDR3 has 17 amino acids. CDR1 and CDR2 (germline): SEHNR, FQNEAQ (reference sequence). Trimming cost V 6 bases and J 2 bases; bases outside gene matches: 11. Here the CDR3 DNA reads TGTGCCAGCAGTCTTCAGGGGGCGAAGGAAAACACCGGGGAGCTGTTTTTT. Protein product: CASSLQGAKENTGELFF.

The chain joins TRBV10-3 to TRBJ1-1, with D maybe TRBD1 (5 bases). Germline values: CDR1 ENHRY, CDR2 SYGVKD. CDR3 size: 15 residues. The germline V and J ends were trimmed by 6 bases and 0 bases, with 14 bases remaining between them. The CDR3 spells CAIRPGRSMNTEAFF. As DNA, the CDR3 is TGTGCCATCAGGCCGGGACGGAGCATGAACACTGAAGCTTTCTTT.

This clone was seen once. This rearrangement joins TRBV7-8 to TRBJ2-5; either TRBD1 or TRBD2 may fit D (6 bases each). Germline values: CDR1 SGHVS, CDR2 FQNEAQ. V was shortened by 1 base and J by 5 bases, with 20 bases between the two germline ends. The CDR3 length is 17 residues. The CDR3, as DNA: TGTGCCAGCAGCTTAGGGGTAGGGGGGAAGGAGAACGAGACCCAGTACTTC. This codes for CASSLGVGGKENETQYF.

The CDR3 sequence: CASSQEWRASNEKLFF. CDR3 nucleotides: TGCGCCAGCAGCCAAGAGTGGAGGGCATCTAATGAAAAACTGTTTTTT. The chain is built from TRBV4-1 and TRBJ1-4; no clear D. The CDR3 is 16 residues long. V lost 0 bases, J lost 3 bases, and 11 bases lay in between. Germline assignment: CDR1 MGHRA and CDR2 YSYEKL.

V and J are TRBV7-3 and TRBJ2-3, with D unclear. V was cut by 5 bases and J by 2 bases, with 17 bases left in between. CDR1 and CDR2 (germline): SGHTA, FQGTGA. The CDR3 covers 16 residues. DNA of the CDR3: TGTGCCAGCAGCCCTAACCCAAGCGCCTACACAGATACGCAGTATTTT. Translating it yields CASSPNPSAYTDTQYF.

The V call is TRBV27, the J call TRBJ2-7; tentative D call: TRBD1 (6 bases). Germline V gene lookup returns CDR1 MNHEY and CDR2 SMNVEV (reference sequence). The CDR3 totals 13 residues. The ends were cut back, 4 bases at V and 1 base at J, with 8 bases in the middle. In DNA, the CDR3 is TGTGCCAGCAGTTCAGGACAGTCCTACGAGCAGTACTTC. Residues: CASSSGQSYEQYF.

CDR3 protein: CASSHDRGRTDTQYF. CDR3 bases: TGTGCCAGCAGTCATGACAGGGGCCGCACAGATACGCAGTATTTT. The chain links TRBV6-1 to TRBJ2-3; the match to TRBD1 covers 8 bases. V dropped 5 bases and J dropped 1; count of bases not matched to a gene: 5. Germline lookup yields CDR1 MNHNS and CDR2 SASEGT. CDR3 size: 15 residues.

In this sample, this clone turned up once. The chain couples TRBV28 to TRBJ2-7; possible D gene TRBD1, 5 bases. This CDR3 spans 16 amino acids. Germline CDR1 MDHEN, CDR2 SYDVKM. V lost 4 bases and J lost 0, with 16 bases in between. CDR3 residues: CASSSLHKTDSYEQYF. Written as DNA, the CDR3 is TGTGCCAGCAGTTCCCTCCATAAGACAGACTCCTACGAGCAGTACTTC.

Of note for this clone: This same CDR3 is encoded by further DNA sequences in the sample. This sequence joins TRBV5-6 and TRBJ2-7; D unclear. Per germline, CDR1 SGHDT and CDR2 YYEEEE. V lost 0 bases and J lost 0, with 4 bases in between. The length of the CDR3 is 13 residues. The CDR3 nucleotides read TGTGCCAGCAGCTTGGAGGGCTCCTACGAGCAGTACTTC. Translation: CASSLEGSYEQYF.

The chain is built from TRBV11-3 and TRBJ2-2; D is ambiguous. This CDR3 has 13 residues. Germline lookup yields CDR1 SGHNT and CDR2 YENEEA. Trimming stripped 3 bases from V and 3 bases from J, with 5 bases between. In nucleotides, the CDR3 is TGTGCCAGCAGCTTTTCGTACACCGGGGAGCTGTTTTTT. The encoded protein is CASSFSYTGELFF.

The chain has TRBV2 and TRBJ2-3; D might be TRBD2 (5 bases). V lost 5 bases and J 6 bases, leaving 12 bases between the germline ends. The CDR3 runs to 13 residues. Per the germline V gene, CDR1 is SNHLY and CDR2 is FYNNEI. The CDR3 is CASSWELWDTQYF. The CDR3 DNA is TGTGCCAGCAGTTGGGAGCTTTGGGATACGCAGTATTTT.

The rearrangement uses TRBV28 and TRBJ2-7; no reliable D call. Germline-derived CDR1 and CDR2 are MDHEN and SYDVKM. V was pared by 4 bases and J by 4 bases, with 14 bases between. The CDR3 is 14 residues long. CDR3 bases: TGTGCCAGCAGTTGGGTGGTAGGCTCGTACGAGCAGTACTTC. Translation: CASSWVVGSYEQYF. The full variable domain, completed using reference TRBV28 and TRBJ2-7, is DVKVTQSSRYLVKRTGEKVFLECVQDMDHENMFWYRQDPGLGLRLIYFSYDVKMKEKGDIPEGYSVSREKKERFSLILESASTNQTSMYLCASSWVVGSYEQYFGPGTRLTVT.

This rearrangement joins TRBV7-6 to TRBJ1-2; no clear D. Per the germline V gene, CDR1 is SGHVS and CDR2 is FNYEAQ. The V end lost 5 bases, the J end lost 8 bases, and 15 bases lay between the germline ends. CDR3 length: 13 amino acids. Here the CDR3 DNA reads TGTGCCAGCAGCCCCGGTGGGTACGCGGGCTACACCTTC. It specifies CASSPGGYAGYTF.

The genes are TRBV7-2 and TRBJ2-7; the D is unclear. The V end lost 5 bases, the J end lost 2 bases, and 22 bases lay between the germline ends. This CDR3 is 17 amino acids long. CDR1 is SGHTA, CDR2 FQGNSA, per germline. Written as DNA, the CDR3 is TGTGCCAGCAGCGAGACCAGTATAGGAAGATCAACCTACGAGCAGTACTTC. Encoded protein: CASSETSIGRSTYEQYF.

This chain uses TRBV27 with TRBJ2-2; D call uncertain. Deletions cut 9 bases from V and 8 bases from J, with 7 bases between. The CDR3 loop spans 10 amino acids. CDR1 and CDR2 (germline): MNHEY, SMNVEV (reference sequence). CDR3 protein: CARRSGELFF. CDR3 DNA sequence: TGTGCCAGGCGGTCGGGGGAGCTGTTTTTT.

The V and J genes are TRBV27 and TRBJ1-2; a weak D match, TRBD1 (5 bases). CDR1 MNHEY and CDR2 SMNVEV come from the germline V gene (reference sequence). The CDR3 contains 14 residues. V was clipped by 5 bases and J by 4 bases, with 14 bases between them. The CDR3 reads CASSLGRLPYGYTF. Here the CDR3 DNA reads TGTGCCAGCAGTCTGGGACGGCTCCCCTATGGCTACACCTTC.

The DNA for the CDR3 is TGTGCCAGCAGCTTAGACAGTGACTATGGCTACACCTTC. This sequence encodes CASSLDSDYGYTF. V usage is TRBV7-2 and J usage is TRBJ1-2; no firm D call. Trimming removed 1 base at V and 3 bases at J, with 6 bases between. Germline lookup yields CDR1 SGHTA and CDR2 FQGNSA. The CDR3 extends over 13 amino acids.

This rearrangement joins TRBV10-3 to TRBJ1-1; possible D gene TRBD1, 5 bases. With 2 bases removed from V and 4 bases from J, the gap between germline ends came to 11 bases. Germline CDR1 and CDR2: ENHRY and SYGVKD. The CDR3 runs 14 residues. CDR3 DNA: TGTGCCATCAGTGAGGGTGGGGCACTCACTGAAGCTTTCTTT. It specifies CAISEGGALTEAFF.